This T cell receptor (beta chain) derives from a study of T cell responses to AZD1222 COVID-19 vaccine. As concerns this clone: Its matching antigen is unknown.

Trimming removed 1 base at V and 5 bases at J, with 16 bases between. The CDR3 has 15 amino acids. The germline CDR1 and CDR2 sequences are GTSNPN and SVGIG (reference sequence). Libraries were prepared by immunoSEQ multiplex PCR; TCRdb keeps only in-frame clonotypes and omits some of them. The sample consists of about 110,000 clones, about 90% of them appearing once. General study findings and limits: Baseline seropositives among AZD1222 recipients totaled only 5 to 7. Sampling that yielded the repertoires occurred only after the peak T cell response. The donors showed a predominance of white British ancestry and of females, with possible underestimation of clonal diversity.

The chain recombines TRBV30 with TRBJ2-3, with D perhaps TRBD2 (6 bases). The origin of this receptor is an adult who received the AZD1222 COVID-19 vaccine. Sample: peripheral blood, taken 28 days after the second AZD1222 dose. CDR3 sequence reads: CAWSGPVGGLDTQYF. As DNA, the CDR3 is TGTGCCTGGAGTGGCCCGGTCGGGGGATTAGATACGCAGTATTTT.